Listed below are T cell receptor beta chains from one sample, sequenced in a study of OX40 agonist ivuxolimab in advanced cancers. Clones were sequenced by immunoSEQ multiplex PCR, and TCRdb holds only the in-frame ones, with some missing. The data show 25,000 to 35,000 clones, roughly 84% seen once. Sequenced here: CD4+ or CD8+ T cells sorted from blood, sampled in a trial of the OX40 agonist ivuxolimab. Every receptor here comes from an adult with an advanced solid tumor such as melanoma, head and neck, liver or kidney cancer. The CDR3 runs from the conserved cysteine through the conserved F or W. Each record gives: V gene, J gene, D gene, clone size, CDR3 protein, CDR3 DNA. D genes are given only for firm matches. The size entry is marked missing in some rows and otherwise reads once, few, many or a size class.

>TRBV5-3|TRBJ1-4|TRBD1|-
CAKDSGTGSEKLFF
TGTGCCAAAGACTCCGGGACAGGGAGTGAAAAACTGTTTTTT
>TRBV7-2|TRBJ2-1|TRBD2|-
CASSLSAGETYNEQFF
TGTGCCAGCAGCTTATCGGCGGGAGAAACCTACAATGAGCAGTTCTTC
>TRBV7-2|TRBJ2-7|TRBD2|-
CASSALAAYEQYF
TGTGCCAGCAGCGCACTAGCGGCCTACGAGCAGTACTTC
>TRBV15|TRBJ2-5|-|-
CATSRGKGQETQYF
TGTGCCACCAGCAGAGGGAAGGGGCAAGAGACCCAGTACTTC
>TRBV11-2|TRBJ2-5|-|-
CASSLSVGGETQYF
TGTGCCAGCAGCTTATCAGTTGGGGGAGAGACCCAGTACTTC
>TRBV28|TRBJ2-7|-|-
CASSRTVPYEQYF
TGTGCCAGCAGTCGCACAGTCCCCTACGAGCAGTACTTC
>TRBV7-6|TRBJ2-2|-|-
CASSFGTENTGELFF
TGTGCCAGCAGCTTTGGGACGGAAAACACCGGGGAGCTGTTTTTT
>TRBV4-1|TRBJ1-5|-|-
CASSPWPSLNQPQHF
TGCGCCAGCAGCCCGTGGCCCAGCCTCAATCAGCCCCAGCATTTT
>TRBV19|TRBJ1-1|-|-
CASSIDLSEGTEAFF
TGTGCCAGTAGTATAGACCTTTCCGAGGGTACTGAAGCTTTCTTT
>TRBV15|TRBJ2-1|TRBD2|-
CATSGGTSGTYNEQFF
TGTGCCACCAGCGGAGGGACTAGCGGAACCTACAATGAGCAGTTCTTC
>TRBV27|TRBJ2-2|-|-
CASSLIGRFTGELFF
TGTGCCAGCAGTTTAATCGGGAGATTCACCGGGGAGCTGTTTTTT
>TRBV10-2|TRBJ2-7|TRBD2|-
CASSLPRTSGRAPSGYEQYF
TGCGCCAGCAGTCTTCCCCGGACTAGCGGGAGGGCACCGAGTGGTTACGAGCAGTACTTC
>TRBV5-8|TRBJ2-1|TRBD2|-
CASRPGLGNNEQFF
TGTGCCAGTCGGCCCGGACTAGGAAACAATGAGCAGTTCTTC
>TRBV5-1|TRBJ1-2|TRBD1|-
CASSLQDRGSGYTF
TGCGCCAGCAGCTTGCAGGACAGGGGATCTGGCTACACCTTC
>TRBV9|TRBJ2-7|TRBD1|-
CASSPGTGFHEQYF
TGTGCCAGCAGCCCCGGGACAGGGTTCCACGAGCAGTACTTC
>TRBV28|TRBJ2-5|-|-
CASSPYRWGTLKTQYF
TGTGCCAGCAGTCCCTACCGATGGGGCACCCTGAAGACCCAGTACTTC
>TRBV6-1|TRBJ2-7|-|-
CASSRVAQSSYEQYF
TGTGCCAGCAGCCGGGTAGCGCAGAGCTCCTACGAGCAGTACTTC
>TRBV15|TRBJ2-1|TRBD2|-
CATRPAGGNNEQFF
TGTGCCACCCGTCCAGCGGGAGGTAACAATGAGCAGTTCTTC
>TRBV4-3|TRBJ2-7|-|-
CASSQDEGGYEQYF
TGCGCCAGCAGCCAAGACGAAGGGGGCTACGAGCAGTACTTC
>TRBV7-9|TRBJ1-4|-|-
CASSSNRGATNEKLFF
TGTGCCAGCAGCTCGAATAGGGGGGCAACTAATGAAAAACTGTTTTTT
>TRBV11-2|TRBJ2-7|TRBD1|-
CASSSLDRDHEQYF
TGTGCCAGCAGCTCCTTGGACAGGGACCACGAGCAGTACTTC
>TRBV9|TRBJ1-5|-|few
CASSPGVVPQPQHF
TGTGCCAGCAGCCCCGGTGTGGTCCCTCAGCCCCAGCATTTT
>TRBV28|TRBJ1-6|-|once
CASSPMELSNSPLHF
TGTGCCAGCAGTCCCATGGAGTTGTCGAATTCACCCCTCCACTTT
>TRBV27|TRBJ1-5|TRBD1|-
CASRQGAERPQHF
TGTGCCAGCCGACAGGGGGCTGAGCGGCCCCAGCATTTT
>TRBV27|TRBJ2-3|-|-
CASSLSPPAGLGTDTQYF
TGTGCCAGCAGTTTATCGCCCCCCGCGGGGTTGGGCACAGATACGCAGTATTTT
>TRBV28|TRBJ2-5|-|-
CASSSGVEYQETQYF
TGTGCCAGCAGCTCAGGGGTGGAGTACCAAGAGACCCAGTACTTC
>TRBV9|TRBJ2-3|TRBD2|once
CASSARIGTSDDTQYF
TGTGCCAGCAGCGCTCGGATCGGGACTAGCGATGATACGCAGTATTTT